This TCR beta chain was sequenced for a study of blood T cell repertoires in COVID-19 (TCRdb year 2020). Some background on the complete study: Samples covering the acute and convalescent phases of COVID-19 were provided by collaborators in the United States, Italy and Spain. The material from the prospective study consisted of cDNA or gDNA derived from T cells, B-cell-depleted T cells, or PBMCs. Subjects who had been exposed to COVID-19, were actively infected with it, or had recovered from it provided the deeply sampled blood TCRbeta repertoires that made up the dataset. The repertoires were made available in a free public database intended to serve as a resource for research on the immune response to SARS-CoV-2. The samples were drawn from the first 160 participants of the ongoing ImmuneRACE study and from under 1,500 subjects provided by 6 global collaborators. A de-identified subject ID, COVID-19 status, age in years and sex were almost always included in the sample metadata. Where HLA class I and class II types were available, the types were taken from metadata supplied by the sample provider, not from assay-based typing. The paper as a whole reports these results and caveats: Clinical and demographic metadata were provided uncurated, with the amount varying by source and participant.

TCRbeta CDR3 regions were amplified from genomic DNA using the immunoSEQ Assay, a bias-controlled multiplex PCR. The paper's processing steps were these. The number of nucleated cells in each sample was estimated by amplification of reference gene primers within the assay. To quantify the absolute abundance of each unique TCRbeta CDR3 rearrangement, sequence reads were collapsed and filtered. For each sample, productive Simpson clonality was calculated as the square root of Simpson's diversity index over productive rearrangements. Imported from immuneACCESS, the table was reduced by TCRdb to in-frame sequences with V and J called. These copies leave out some clones; in studies compared against another copy, an unresolved V gene accounts for under half, and the cause of the remainder is not known. V and J calls and clone size come straight from that table; D and trimming were deduced from the DNA. The sample has roughly 220,000 clones on record, roughly 81% of them singletons. 7.5% of the sample is taken by the ten largest.

The cysteine opens and the phenylalanine closes a CDR3 of 17 amino acids. Only the CDR3 DNA is retained, 51 bases long and in frame from the first base. Germline trimming: 4 bases from V, 1 base from J; junction bases outside gene matches: 10. The germline V gene encodes CDR1 KGHDR and CDR2 SFDVKD. In Seattle, one collaborating source enrolled patients while the infection was active and tracked those patients longitudinally over the course of disease. The collaborating institutions used their own protocols to collect whole blood in K2EDTA tubes. For TCRbeta analysis, collaborators shipped samples as frozen whole blood, isolated PBMCs, or DNA extracted from either of those sample types. As for this clone: Which antigen it targets is not known. No much larger clone exists at a distance of one base, and base qualities are not known.

The sample taken for sequencing was peripheral blood. The rearranged segments are TRBV24-1 and TRBJ2-3, with 7 middle bases fitting TRBD2. This sequence was found in a woman aged 80 or older with COVID-19, enrolled during active disease. CDR3 reads: CATSEPRATSGTDTQYF. The nucleotide sequence reads as follows: TGTGCCACCAGTGAGCCCCGGGCCACTAGCGGCACAGATACGCAGTATTTT.